This TCR beta chain was identified during a study of PD-1 blockade in classical Hodgkin lymphoma. Study-level results: Newly diagnosed patients were said to have less baseline TCR diversity than healthy donors did. CD4+ TCR diversity rose significantly by C4D1, and CD8+ TCR diversity did not.

CDR1 and CDR2 (germline): SNHLY, FYNNEI. The V end lost 5 bases, the J end lost 5 bases, and 14 bases lay between the germline ends. The CDR3 runs to 14 residues. Sample time point: cycle 4 day 1 (C4D1), after 5 to 7 weeks of nivolumab. Each patient's relapse followed autologous stem cell transplantation, and brentuximab vedotin exposure varied. Assay used: immunoSEQ multiplex PCR; TCRdb lists only in-frame clones, some missing. The sample holds approximately 39,000 clones; 70% to 85% are singletons and the top ten take about 9.4%. Of note for this clone: The antigen is not known.

The TCR comes from a human donor with classical Hodgkin lymphoma. The V call is TRBV2, the J call TRBJ2-3, with TRBD2 as a possible D gene (7 bases). Sequenced here: peripheral blood mononuclear cells (PBMCs), sampled before the fourth cycle of nivolumab. CDR3 nucleotide sequence: TGTGCCAGCAGTAGGGGGGGCCGAGAAGATACGCAGTATTTT. Its translation: CASSRGGREDTQYF.